The sequence of this T cell receptor beta chain was determined in a study of liver allograft versus peripheral blood T cells. In the study overall: Repertoires of T cell receptors in transplanted livers were compared with recipients' peripheral blood repertoires.

The V gene's germline CDR1 is KGHDR and CDR2 SFDVKD. V dropped 3 bases and J dropped 7 bases, with 15 bases sitting between them. The CDR3 sequence is 15 residues long. TCRdb recomputed calls from the reads with MiXCR, one row per CDR3 protein. Of fewer than 15,000 distinct CDR3 sequences in the sample, approximately 20% are singletons; the top ten hold approximately 13%. A remark on this clonotype: No antigen is known for it.

Study observations and caveats: Liver allograft repertoires of T cell receptors reportedly diverged from peripheral blood repertoires.

This receptor was taken from a human patient who had a liver transplant. Some T cells may be the graft donor's. The chain employs TRBV24-1 and TRBJ2-1; a weak D match, TRBD1 (6 bases). This CDR3 reads CATSDPQGPANEQFF. The CDR3 region has the DNA TGTGCCACCAGTGATCCGCAGGGGCCGGCTAATGAGCAGTTCTTC.